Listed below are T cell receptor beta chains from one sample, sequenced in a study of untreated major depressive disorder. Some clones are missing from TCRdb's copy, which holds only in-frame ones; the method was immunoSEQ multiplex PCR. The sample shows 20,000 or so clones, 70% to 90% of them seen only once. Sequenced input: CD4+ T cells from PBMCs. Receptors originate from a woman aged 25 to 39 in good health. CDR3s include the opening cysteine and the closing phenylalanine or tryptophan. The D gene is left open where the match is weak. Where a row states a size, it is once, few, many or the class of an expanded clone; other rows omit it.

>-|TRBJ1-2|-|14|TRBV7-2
CASSATFGRVPYTF
TGTGCCAGCAGCGCGACATTTGGGAGGGTACCCTACACCTTC
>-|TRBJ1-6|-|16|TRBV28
CASRRGGSSYNSPLHF
TGTGCCAGCAGACGGGGGGGGAGCTCCTATAATTCACCCCTCCACTTT
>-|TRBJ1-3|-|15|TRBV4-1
CASSQADNSGNTIYF
TGCGCCAGCAGCCAAGCTGACAACTCTGGAAACACCATATATTTT
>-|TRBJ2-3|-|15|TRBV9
CASSVDDVGTDTQYF
TGTGCCAGCAGCGTAGACGACGTTGGCACAGATACGCAGTATTTT
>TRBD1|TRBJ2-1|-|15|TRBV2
CASTPQGVAYNEQFF
TGTGCCAGCACCCCACAGGGGGTAGCTTACAATGAGCAGTTCTTC
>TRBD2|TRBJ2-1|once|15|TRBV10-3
CAISSTSPRNDEQFF
TGTGCCATCAGTTCGACTAGCCCCCGAAACGATGAGCAGTTCTTC
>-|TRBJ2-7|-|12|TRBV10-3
CAIGVPSYEQYF
TGTGCCATCGGAGTCCCTAGCTACGAGCAGTACTTC
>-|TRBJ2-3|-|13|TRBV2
CASRTGYTDTQYF
TGTGCCAGCAGGACAGGCTACACAGATACGCAGTATTTT
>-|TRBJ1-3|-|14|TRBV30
CASSSDSTGNTIYF
TGTGCCTCTAGTTCGGACAGCACTGGAAACACCATATATTTT
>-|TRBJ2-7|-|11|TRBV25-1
CASSEGYEQYF
TGTGCCAGCAGTGAAGGTTACGAGCAGTACTTC
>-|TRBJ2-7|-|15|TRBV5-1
CASSLEAVQGYEQYF
TGCGCCAGCAGCTTGGAAGCAGTCCAGGGCTACGAGCAGTACTTC
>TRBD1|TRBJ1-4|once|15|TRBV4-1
CASSRPGQENEKLFF
TGCGCCAGCAGCCGACCGGGACAGGAAAATGAAAAACTGTTTTTT
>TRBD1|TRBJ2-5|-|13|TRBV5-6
CASSLRTGETQYF
TGTGCCAGCAGCCTACGGACAGGGGAGACCCAGTACTTC
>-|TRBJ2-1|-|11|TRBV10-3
CAISAGGEQFF
TGTGCCATCAGTGCCGGGGGTGAGCAGTTCTTC
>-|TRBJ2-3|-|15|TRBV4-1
CASSQGLPRTDTQYF
TGCGCCAGCAGCCAAGGACTACCCCGCACAGATACGCAGTATTTT
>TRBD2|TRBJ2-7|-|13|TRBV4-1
CASSQIAGDEQYF
TGCGCCAGCAGCCAGATAGCGGGAGACGAGCAGTACTTC
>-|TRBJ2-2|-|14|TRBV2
CASRDATNTGELFF
TGTGCCAGCAGGGACGCCACGAACACCGGGGAGCTGTTTTTT
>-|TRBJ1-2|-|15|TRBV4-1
CASSQPIKGVYGYTF
TGCGCCAGCAGCCAACCCATCAAAGGGGTTTATGGCTACACCTTC
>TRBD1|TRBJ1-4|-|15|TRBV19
CASSSTGGPNEKLFF
TGTGCCAGTAGTAGCACAGGGGGGCCAAATGAAAAACTGTTTTTT
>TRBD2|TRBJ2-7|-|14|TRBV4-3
CASSQGLAGGEQYF
TGCGCCAGCAGCCAAGGACTAGCCGGAGGGGAGCAGTACTTC